The clone carrying this TCR beta chain was counted ten times or more. Its specificity is unknown. CDR3 length: 17 amino acids. Germline CDR1 reads MDHEN; CDR2 reads SYDVKM. After removal of 5 bases from V and 1 base from J, the junction contained 9 bases not matched to a gene. The data stem from a study of CD8 T cells in ankylosing spondylitis. Overall study findings and caveats: Disease-associated clones were reportedly significantly overrepresented in matched ankylosing spondylitis synovial fluid. Relatively rare in peripheral blood, disease-linked clones were also CD8+. What appeared characteristic of ankylosing spondylitis blood was a TCR beta motif of 7 or 8 highly homologous variants.

By quantitative 5'-RACE with molecular barcodes, the TCR beta libraries were made. One entry per CDR3 protein results from TCRdb running MiXCR on the 5' RACE reads. The data show 250,000 to 400,000 distinct CDR3 sequences, 11% seen once. The rearrangement joins TRBV28 to TRBJ2-2; 8 bases fit TRBD1. The clonotype comes from a female donor with ankylosing spondylitis or in good health (not recorded which). Sequencing was carried out using blood, either unsorted or a sorted T cell fraction (not recorded which). The CDR3 sequence is CASSRPGTGGNTGELFF. The CDR3 bases are TGTGCCAGCAGTAGACCCGGGACAGGAGGGAACACCGGGGAGCTGTTTTTT. Combining the CDR3 with reference TRBV28 and TRBJ2-2 gives the whole variable domain DVKVTQSSRYLVKRTGEKVFLECVQDMDHENMFWYRQDPGLGLRLIYFSYDVKMKEKGDIPEGYSVSREKKERFSLILESASTNQTSMYLCASSRPGTGGNTGELFFGEGSRLTVL.